This entry concerns a single TCR beta chain. Its matching antigen is unknown. The sample originates from a study of breast tumors, draining lymph nodes, adjacent tissues. Study-wide points: Compared with lymph nodes, tumors were less diverse; compared with nontumor tissue, more. The lymph node origin of tumor T cells was framed as consistent with a hypothesis, not demonstrated.

Per germline, CDR1 SGHAT and CDR2 FQNNGV. Trimming removed 1 base at V and 9 bases at J, with 16 bases between. There are 16 residues in the CDR3. TCRdb recomputed calls from the multiplex PCR reads with MiXCR, one row per CDR3 protein. The profile shows tens of thousands of distinct CDR3 sequences, less than 55% of them singletons. The rearrangement joins TRBV11-2 to TRBJ1-6; D unresolved. Sequenced input: breast tumor tissue. This TCR was sampled from a female donor with breast cancer. Some clones in this sample may be carry-over from other donors' samples. The CDR3 region is CASSLAGFSGSSPLHF. Written as DNA, the CDR3 is TGTGCCAGCAGCTTAGCGGGGTTTTCCGGCAGTTCACCCCTCCACTTT.